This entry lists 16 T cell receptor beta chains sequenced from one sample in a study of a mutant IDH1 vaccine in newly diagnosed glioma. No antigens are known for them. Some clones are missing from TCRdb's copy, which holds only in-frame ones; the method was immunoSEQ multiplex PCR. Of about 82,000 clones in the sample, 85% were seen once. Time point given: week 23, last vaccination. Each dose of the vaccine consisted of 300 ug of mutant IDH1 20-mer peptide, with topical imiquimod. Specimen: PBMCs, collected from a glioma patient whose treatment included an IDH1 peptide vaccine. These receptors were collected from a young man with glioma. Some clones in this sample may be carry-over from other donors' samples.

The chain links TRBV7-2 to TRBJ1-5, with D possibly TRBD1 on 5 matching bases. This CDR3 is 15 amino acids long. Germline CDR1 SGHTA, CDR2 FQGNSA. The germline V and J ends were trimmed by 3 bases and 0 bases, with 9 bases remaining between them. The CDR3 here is CASSLGPYSNQPQHF. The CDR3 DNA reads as TGTGCCAGCAGCTTGGGGCCCTATAGCAATCAGCCCCAGCATTTT. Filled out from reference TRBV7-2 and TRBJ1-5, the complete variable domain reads GAGVSQSPSNKVTEKGKDVELRCDPISGHTALYWYRQSLGQGLEFLIYFQGNSAPDKSGLPSDRFSAERTGGSVSTLTIQRTQQEDSAVYLCASSLGPYSNQPQHFGDGTRLSIL.

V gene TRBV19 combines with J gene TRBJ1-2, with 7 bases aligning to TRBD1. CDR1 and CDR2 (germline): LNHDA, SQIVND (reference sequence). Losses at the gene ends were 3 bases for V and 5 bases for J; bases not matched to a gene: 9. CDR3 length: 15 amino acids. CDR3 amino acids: CASSIPTGQLYGYTF. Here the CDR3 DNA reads TGTGCCAGTAGTATTCCAACGGGACAGTTATATGGCTACACCTTC.

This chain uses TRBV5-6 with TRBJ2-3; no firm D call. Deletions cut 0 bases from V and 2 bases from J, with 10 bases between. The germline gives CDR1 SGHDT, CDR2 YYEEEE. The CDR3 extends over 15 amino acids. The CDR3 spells CASSLAQTATDTQYF. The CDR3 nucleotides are TGTGCCAGCAGCTTGGCCCAAACAGCCACAGATACGCAGTATTTT.

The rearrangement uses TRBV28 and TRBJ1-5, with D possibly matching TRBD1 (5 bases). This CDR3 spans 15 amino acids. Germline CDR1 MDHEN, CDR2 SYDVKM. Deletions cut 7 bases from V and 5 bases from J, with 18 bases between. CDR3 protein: CASIGDLESYQPQHF. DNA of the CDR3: TGTGCCAGCATAGGGGACCTGGAATCCTATCAGCCCCAGCATTTT.

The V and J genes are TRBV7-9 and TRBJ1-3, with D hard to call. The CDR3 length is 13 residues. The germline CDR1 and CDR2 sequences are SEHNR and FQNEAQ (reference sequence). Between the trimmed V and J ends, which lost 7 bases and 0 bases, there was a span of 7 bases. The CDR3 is CASTKDSGNTIYF. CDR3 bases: TGTGCCAGCACTAAAGACTCTGGAAACACCATATATTTT.

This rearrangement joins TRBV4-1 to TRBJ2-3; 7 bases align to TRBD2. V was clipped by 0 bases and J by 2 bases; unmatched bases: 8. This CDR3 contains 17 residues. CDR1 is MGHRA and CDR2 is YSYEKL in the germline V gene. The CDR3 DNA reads TGCGCCAGCAGCCAAGAATACCCAGCGGGATTCACAGATACGCAGTATTTT. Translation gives CASSQEYPAGFTDTQYF.

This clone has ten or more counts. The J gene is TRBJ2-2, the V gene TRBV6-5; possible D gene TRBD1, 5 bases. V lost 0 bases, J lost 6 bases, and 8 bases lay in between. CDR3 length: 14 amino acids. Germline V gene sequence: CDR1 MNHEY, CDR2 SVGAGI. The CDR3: CASSYSRTPGELFF. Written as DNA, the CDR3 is TGTGCCAGCAGTTACTCGCGGACACCCGGGGAGCTGTTTTTT.

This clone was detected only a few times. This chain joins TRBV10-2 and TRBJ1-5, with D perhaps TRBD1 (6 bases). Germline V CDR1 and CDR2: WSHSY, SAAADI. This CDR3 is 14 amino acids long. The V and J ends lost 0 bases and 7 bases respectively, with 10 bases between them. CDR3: CASSESGGFQPQHF. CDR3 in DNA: TGCGCCAGCAGTGAGTCAGGGGGGTTCCAGCCCCAGCATTTT.

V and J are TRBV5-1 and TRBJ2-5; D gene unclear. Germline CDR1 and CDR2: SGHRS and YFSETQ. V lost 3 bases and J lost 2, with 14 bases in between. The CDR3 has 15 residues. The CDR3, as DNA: TGCGCCAGCAGCTCCCTTTTCGGGCAGCAAGAGACCCAGTACTTC. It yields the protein CASSSLFGQQETQYF.

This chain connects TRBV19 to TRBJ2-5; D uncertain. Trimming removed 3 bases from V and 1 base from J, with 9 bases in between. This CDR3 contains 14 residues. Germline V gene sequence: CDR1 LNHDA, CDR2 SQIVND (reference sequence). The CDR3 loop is CASSIKLIQETQYF. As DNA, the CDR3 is TGTGCCAGTAGTATCAAACTCATCCAAGAGACCCAGTACTTC.

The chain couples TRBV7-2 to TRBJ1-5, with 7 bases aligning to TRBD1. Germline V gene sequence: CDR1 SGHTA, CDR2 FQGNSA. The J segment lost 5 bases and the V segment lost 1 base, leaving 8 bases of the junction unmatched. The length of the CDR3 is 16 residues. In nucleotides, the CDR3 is TGTGCCAGCAGCTTAGGAGCCGGGACAGAATATCAGCCCCAGCATTTT. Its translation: CASSLGAGTEYQPQHF.

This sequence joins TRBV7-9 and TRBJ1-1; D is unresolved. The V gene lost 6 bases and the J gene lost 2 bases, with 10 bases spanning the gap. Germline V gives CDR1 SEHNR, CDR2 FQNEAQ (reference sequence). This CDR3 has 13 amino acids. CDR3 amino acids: CASSLWVNTEAFF. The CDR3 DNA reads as TGTGCCAGCAGTCTCTGGGTTAACACTGAAGCTTTCTTT.

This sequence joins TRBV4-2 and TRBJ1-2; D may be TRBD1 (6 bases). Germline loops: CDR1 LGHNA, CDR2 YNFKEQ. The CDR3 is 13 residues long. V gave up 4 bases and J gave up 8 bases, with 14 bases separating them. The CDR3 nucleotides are TGTGCCAGCAGCCTAGGGGGGTACGACGGCTACACCTTC. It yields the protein CASSLGGYDGYTF.

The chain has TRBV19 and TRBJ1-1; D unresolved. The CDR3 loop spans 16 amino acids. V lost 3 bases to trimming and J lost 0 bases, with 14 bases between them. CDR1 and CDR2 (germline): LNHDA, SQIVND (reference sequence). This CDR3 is CASSMGSGRMNTEAFF. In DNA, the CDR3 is TGTGCCAGTAGTATGGGATCGGGTCGGATGAACACTGAAGCTTTCTTT. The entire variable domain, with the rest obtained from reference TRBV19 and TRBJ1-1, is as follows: DGGITQSPKYLFRKEGQNVTLSCEQNLNHDAMYWYRQDPGQGLRLIYYSQIVNDFQKGDIAEGYSVSREKKESFPLTVTSAQKNPTAFYLCASSMGSGRMNTEAFFGQGTRLTVV.

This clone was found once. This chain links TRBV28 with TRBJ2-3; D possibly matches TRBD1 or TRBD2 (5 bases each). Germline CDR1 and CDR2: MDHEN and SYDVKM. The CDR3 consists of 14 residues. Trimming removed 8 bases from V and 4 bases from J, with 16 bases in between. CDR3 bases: TGTGCCAGCGGCCGGGGCCATGGCGCAGATACGCAGTATTTT. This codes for CASGRGHGADTQYF.

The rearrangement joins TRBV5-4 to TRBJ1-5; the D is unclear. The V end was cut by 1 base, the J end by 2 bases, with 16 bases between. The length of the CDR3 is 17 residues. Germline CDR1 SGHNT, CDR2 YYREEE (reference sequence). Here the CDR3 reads CASSLKRVVMRNQPQHF. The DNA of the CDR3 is TGTGCCAGCAGCTTGAAAAGGGTGGTTATGCGCAATCAGCCCCAGCATTTT.